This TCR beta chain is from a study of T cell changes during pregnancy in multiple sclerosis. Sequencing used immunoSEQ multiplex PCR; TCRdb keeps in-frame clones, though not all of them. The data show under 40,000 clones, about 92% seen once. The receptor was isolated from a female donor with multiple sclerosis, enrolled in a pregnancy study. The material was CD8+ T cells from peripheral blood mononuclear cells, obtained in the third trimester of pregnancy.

The CDR3 loop reads CASSSTGGNQPQHF. CDR3 nucleotide sequence: TGTGCCAGCAGTTCGACAGGGGGCAATCAGCCCCAGCATTTT. This chain connects TRBV28 to TRBJ1-5; 8 bases fit TRBD1. CDR1 and CDR2 (germline): MDHEN, SYDVKM. This CDR3 is built from 14 residues. The V gene end was trimmed by 4 bases and the J gene end by 2 bases; junction bases not matched to a gene: 1.